The rows below give T cell receptor beta chains drawn from one sample of a study of OX40 agonist ivuxolimab in advanced cancers. Data came from immunoSEQ multiplex PCR; TCRdb stores just in-frame clones and leaves some out. The data show 25,000 to 40,000 clones, with around 84% seen just once and approximately 21% held by the top ten. Sample: CD4+ or CD8+ T cells sorted from blood, taken in a trial of the OX40 agonist ivuxolimab. Source of these receptors: an adult with an advanced solid tumor such as melanoma, head and neck, liver or kidney cancer. Each CDR3 is given with its conserved first and last residue. D genes are given only for firm matches. Clone size is given for some rows only: seen once, a few or many times, or a class if the clone is expanded.

v_call	d_call	j_call	clone_size	cdr3_aa	cdr3_nt
TRBV5-6	NA	TRBJ2-3	NA	CASSSQTDPRHF	TGTGCCAGCAGCTCACAGACGGACCCCCGCCATTTT
TRBV27	TRBD1	TRBJ1-2	NA	CASSWKTGGYGYTF	TGTGCCAGCAGTTGGAAGACAGGGGGCTATGGCTACACCTTC
TRBV5-1	NA	TRBJ2-7	NA	CASSGSGAGEQYF	TGCGCCAGCAGCGGGAGCGGCGCGGGGGAGCAGTACTTC
TRBV7-9	NA	TRBJ2-2	NA	CASSSRDFDTGELFF	TGTGCCAGCAGCTCCCGGGACTTTGACACCGGGGAGCTGTTTTTT
TRBV11-2	NA	TRBJ2-5	once	CASSLDPEPETQYF	TGTGCCAGCAGCTTAGACCCCGAACCCGAGACCCAGTACTTC
TRBV4-1	NA	TRBJ1-1	NA	CASSPVGRGDTEAFF	TGCGCCAGCAGCCCCGTCGGCAGGGGAGACACTGAAGCTTTCTTT
TRBV10-3	NA	TRBJ2-7	NA	CAISDTGKTYEQYF	TGTGCCATCAGTGACACAGGGAAAACCTACGAGCAGTACTTC
TRBV28	NA	TRBJ2-2	NA	CASSSGTETTGELFF	TGTGCCAGCAGTTCAGGGACGGAGACCACCGGGGAGCTGTTTTTT
TRBV7-9	TRBD1	TRBJ1-4	NA	CASSLGPGGRTNEKLFF	TGTGCCAGCAGCTTAGGACCAGGGGGAAGAACTAATGAAAAACTGTTTTTT
TRBV7-2	TRBD1	TRBJ1-6	NA	CASSRTGVDSPLHF	TGTGCCAGCAGCCGGACAGGGGTGGATTCACCCCTCCACTTT
TRBV7-2	TRBD2	TRBJ2-2	NA	CASSLALAPSTGELFF	TGTGCCAGCAGCTTAGCACTAGCGCCTTCCACCGGGGAGCTGTTTTTT
TRBV2	TRBD1	TRBJ1-6	NA	CASSEPGGGNSPLHF	TGTGCCAGCAGTGAACCAGGGGGCGGTAATTCACCCCTCCACTTT
TRBV28	TRBD1	TRBJ1-5	medium-sized	CASSLGRQGAHFSNQPQHF	TGTGCCAGCAGTTTAGGGAGACAGGGGGCCCATTTTAGCAATCAGCCCCAGCATTTT
TRBV5-1	NA	TRBJ2-5	NA	CASSLFYYKSYQETQYF	TGCGCCAGCAGCTTGTTTTATTATAAGTCGTACCAAGAGACCCAGTACTTC
TRBV28	TRBD1	TRBJ1-1	NA	CASSHRGTNTEAFF	TGTGCCAGCAGCCACAGGGGCACGAACACTGAAGCTTTCTTT
TRBV13	NA	TRBJ2-2	NA	CASSPPLAGELFF	TGTGCCAGCAGCCCCCCACTAGCCGGGGAGCTGTTTTTT
TRBV2	TRBD2	TRBJ2-1	NA	CASSGTSGGAILLFF	TGTGCCAGCAGTGGAACTAGCGGGGGGGCAATCCTGTTGTTCTTC
TRBV7-2	TRBD1	TRBJ2-7	NA	CASSYSGTGGYEQYF	TGTGCCAGCAGTTACTCCGGGACAGGGGGCTACGAGCAGTACTTC
TRBV5-1	NA	TRBJ1-1	NA	CASSSRENTEAFF	TGCGCCAGCAGCAGCCGGGAGAACACTGAAGCTTTCTTT
TRBV2	NA	TRBJ1-1	NA	CASNTDSQNTEAFF	TGTGCCAGCAATACCGACTCTCAGAACACTGAAGCTTTCTTT
TRBV27	TRBD2	TRBJ2-7	NA	CASSRQSSGRFNEQYF	TGTGCCAGCAGTAGACAATCTAGCGGGAGGTTCAACGAGCAGTACTTC
TRBV29-1	NA	TRBJ1-1	NA	CSVVAGLNTEAFF	TGCAGCGTTGTGGCAGGTCTTAACACTGAAGCTTTCTTT
TRBV5-1	NA	TRBJ2-7	once	CASSLADAYEQYF	TGCGCCAGCAGCTTGGCCGACGCCTACGAGCAGTACTTC
TRBV9	TRBD2	TRBJ2-7	NA	CASSGSSSGRPHEQYF	TGTGCCAGCAGCGGGTCCTCTAGCGGGAGGCCCCACGAGCAGTACTTC
TRBV7-9	NA	TRBJ2-7	once	CASSPRARSYEQYF	TGTGCCAGCAGCCCTCGGGCGCGTTCCTACGAGCAGTACTTC
TRBV19	TRBD1	TRBJ1-5	once	CASSTTSTGGNQPQHF	TGTGCCAGTAGTACCACCTCGACAGGGGGTAATCAGCCCCAGCATTTT
TRBV2	TRBD2	TRBJ2-2	NA	CASSQTSGGMNTGELFF	TGTGCCAGCAGCCAGACTAGCGGGGGGATGAACACCGGGGAGCTGTTTTTT
TRBV4-1	NA	TRBJ2-5	NA	CASSTLPGPQETQYF	TGCGCCAGCAGCACCCTTCCGGGACCCCAAGAGACCCAGTACTTC
TRBV29-1	NA	TRBJ2-3	NA	CSVEDLAVLPKVYF	TGCAGCGTTGAAGATCTAGCTGTACTACCAAAAGTGTATTTT
TRBV6-5	NA	TRBJ2-7	NA	CASSYRGTSEQYF	TGTGCCAGCAGTTACCGGGGGACGTCTGAGCAGTACTTC
TRBV28	NA	TRBJ1-2	NA	CASRPGFYGYTF	TGTGCCAGCAGACCGGGGTTCTATGGCTACACCTTC